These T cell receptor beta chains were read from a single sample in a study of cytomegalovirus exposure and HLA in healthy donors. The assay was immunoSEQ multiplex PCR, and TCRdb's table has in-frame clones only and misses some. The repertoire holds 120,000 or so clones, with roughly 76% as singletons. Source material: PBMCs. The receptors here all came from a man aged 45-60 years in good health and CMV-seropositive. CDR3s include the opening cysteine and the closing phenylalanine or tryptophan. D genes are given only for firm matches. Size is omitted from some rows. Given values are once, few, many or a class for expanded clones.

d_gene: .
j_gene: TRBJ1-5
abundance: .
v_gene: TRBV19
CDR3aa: CASSIPGRVNQPQHF
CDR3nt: TGTGCCAGTAGTATCCCGGGTCGAGTAAATCAGCCCCAGCATTTT

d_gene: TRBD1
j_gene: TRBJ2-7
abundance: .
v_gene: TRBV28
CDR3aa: CASGQGSPYEQYF
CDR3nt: TGTGCCAGCGGACAGGGAAGCCCCTACGAGCAGTACTTC

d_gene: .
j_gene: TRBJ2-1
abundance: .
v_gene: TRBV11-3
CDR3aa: CASSTRELYNEQFF
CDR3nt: TGTGCCAGCAGTACTCGGGAGCTGTACAATGAGCAGTTCTTC

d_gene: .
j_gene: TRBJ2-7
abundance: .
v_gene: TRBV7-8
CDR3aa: CASSPVVYEQYF
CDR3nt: TGTGCCAGCAGCCCGGTTGTTTACGAGCAGTACTTC

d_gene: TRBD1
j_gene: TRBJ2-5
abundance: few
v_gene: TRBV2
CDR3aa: CASSGDRERETQYF
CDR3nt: TGTGCCAGCAGTGGGGACAGGGAGCGAGAGACCCAGTACTTC

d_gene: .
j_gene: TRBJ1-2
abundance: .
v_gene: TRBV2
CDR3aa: CASSVGGLGGYTF
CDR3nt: TGTGCCAGCAGTGTTGGGGGGTTAGGTGGCTACACCTTC

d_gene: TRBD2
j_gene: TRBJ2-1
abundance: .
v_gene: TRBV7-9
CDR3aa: CASSALAGTSYNEQFF
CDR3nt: TGTGCCAGCAGCGCACTAGCGGGGACCTCCTACAATGAGCAGTTCTTC

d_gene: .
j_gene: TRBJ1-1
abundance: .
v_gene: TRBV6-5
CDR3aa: CASSYSGRGNTEAFF
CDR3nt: TGTGCCAGCAGTTACTCCGGGAGAGGGAACACTGAAGCTTTCTTT

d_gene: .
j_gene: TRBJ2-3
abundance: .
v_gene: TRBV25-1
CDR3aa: CASSWAGATDTQYF
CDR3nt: TGTGCCAGCTCGTGGGCAGGGGCAACAGATACGCAGTATTTT

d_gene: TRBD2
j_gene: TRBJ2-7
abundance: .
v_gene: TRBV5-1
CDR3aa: CASRGGSSYEQYF
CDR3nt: TGCGCCAGTCGGGGCGGGAGCTCCTACGAGCAGTACTTC

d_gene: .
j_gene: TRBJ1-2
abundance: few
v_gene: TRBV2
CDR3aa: CASSEGDGNGYTF
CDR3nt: TGTGCCAGCAGTGAGGGAGACGGGAATGGCTACACCTTC

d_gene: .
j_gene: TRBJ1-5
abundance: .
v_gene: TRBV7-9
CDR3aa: CASSLRGSDQPQHF
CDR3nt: TGTGCCAGCAGCTTACGGGGAAGCGATCAGCCCCAGCATTTT

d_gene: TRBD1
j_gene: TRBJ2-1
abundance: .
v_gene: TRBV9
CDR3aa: CASSVAGQGPEQFF
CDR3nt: TGTGCCAGCAGCGTAGCGGGACAGGGCCCGGAGCAGTTCTTC

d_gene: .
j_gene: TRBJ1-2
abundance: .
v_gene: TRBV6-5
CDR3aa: CASSYFGSNYGYTF
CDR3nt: TGTGCCAGCAGTTACTTTGGCTCTAACTATGGCTACACCTTC

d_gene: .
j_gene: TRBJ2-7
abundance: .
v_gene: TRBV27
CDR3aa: CASSLGGSHEQYF
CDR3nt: TGTGCCAGCAGTTTAGGGGGGTCCCACGAGCAGTACTTC

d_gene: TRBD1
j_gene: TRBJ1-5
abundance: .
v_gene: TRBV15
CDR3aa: CATSREGGVGQGRPQPQHF
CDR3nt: TGTGCCACCAGCAGAGAAGGAGGGGTCGGACAGGGACGGCCTCAGCCCCAGCATTTT

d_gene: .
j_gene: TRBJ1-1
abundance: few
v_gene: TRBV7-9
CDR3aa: CASSSAGGLVAFF
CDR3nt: TGTGCCAGCAGCTCAGCCGGGGGTTTGGTAGCTTTCTTT

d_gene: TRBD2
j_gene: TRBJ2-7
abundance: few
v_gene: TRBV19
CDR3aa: CASSPLAGLSYEQYF
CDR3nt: TGTGCCAGTAGTCCGCTAGCGGGGCTCTCCTACGAGCAGTACTTC

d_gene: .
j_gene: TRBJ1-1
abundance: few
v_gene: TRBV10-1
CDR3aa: CASSPTTGPNTEAFF
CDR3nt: TGCGCCAGCAGTCCAACTACAGGGCCGAACACTGAAGCTTTCTTT

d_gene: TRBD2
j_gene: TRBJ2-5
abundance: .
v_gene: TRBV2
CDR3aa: CAGLALAGDKRLNF
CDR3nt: TGTGCCGGTTTGGCACTAGCGGGGGATAAGAGATTGAACTTC

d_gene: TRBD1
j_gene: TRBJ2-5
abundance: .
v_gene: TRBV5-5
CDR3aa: CASSTGQNEETQYF
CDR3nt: TGTGCCAGCAGCACGGGACAGAACGAAGAGACCCAGTACTTC

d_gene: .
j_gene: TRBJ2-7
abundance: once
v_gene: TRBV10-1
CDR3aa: CASSEGGAEQYF
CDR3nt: TGCGCCAGCAGTGAGGGGGGGGCCGAGCAGTACTTC

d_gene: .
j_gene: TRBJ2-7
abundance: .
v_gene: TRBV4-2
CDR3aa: CASSFSRGGAAYEQYF
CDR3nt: TGTGCCAGCAGCTTTAGTCGAGGCGGAGCAGCCTACGAGCAGTACTTC

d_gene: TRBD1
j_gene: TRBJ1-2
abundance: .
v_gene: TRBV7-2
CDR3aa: CASSSQVGTGGYGYTF
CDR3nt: TGTGCCAGCAGCTCGCAAGTAGGGACAGGGGGATATGGCTACACCTTC

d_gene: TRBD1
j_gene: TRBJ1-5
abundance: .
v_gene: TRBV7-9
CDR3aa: CASSLPTTDRGDQPQHF
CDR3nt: TGTGCCAGCAGCTTACCTACCACTGACAGGGGAGATCAGCCCCAGCATTTT

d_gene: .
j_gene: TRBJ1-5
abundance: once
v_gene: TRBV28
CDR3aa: CANRFRENRPQHF
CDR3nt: TGTGCCAACAGGTTCAGGGAAAACCGGCCCCAGCATTTT

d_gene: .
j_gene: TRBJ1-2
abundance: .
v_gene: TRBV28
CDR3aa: CASSSRAGIGYTF
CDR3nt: TGTGCCAGCAGTTCAAGGGCAGGGATAGGCTACACCTTC

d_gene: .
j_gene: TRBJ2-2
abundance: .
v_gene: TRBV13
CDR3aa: CASSRLGELFF
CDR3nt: TGTGCCAGCAGCCGACTGGGGGAGCTGTTTTTT

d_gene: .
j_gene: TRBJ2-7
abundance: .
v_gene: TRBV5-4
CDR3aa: CASSPAGSYEQYF
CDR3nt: TGTGCCAGCAGCCCAGCAGGTTCCTACGAGCAGTACTTC

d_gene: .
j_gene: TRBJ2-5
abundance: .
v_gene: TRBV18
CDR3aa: CASSPERSQYF
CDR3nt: TGTGCCAGCTCACCAGAACGGTCCCAGTACTTC

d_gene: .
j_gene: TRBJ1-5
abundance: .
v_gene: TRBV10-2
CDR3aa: CASSEQTNQPQHF
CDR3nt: TGCGCCAGCAGTGAACAGACCAATCAGCCCCAGCATTTT

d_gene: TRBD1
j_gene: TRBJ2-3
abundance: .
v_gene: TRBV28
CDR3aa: CASRSAGGSSTDTQYF
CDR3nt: TGTGCCAGCAGGTCGGCAGGGGGATCTAGCACAGATACGCAGTATTTT

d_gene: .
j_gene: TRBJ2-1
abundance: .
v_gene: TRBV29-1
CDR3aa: CSVEVLQGVNEQFF
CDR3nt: TGCAGCGTTGAAGTTCTTCAGGGTGTTAATGAGCAGTTCTTC

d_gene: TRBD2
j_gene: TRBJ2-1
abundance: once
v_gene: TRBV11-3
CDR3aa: CASSLGTSGVNEQFF
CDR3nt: TGTGCCAGCAGCTTAGGGACTAGCGGGGTCAATGAGCAGTTCTTC

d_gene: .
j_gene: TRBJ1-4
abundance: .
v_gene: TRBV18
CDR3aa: CASSPMASGGSEKLFF
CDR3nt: TGTGCCAGCTCACCAATGGCATCCGGGGGAAGTGAAAAACTGTTTTTT

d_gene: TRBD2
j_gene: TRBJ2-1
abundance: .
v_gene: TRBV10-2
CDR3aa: CASSGASGRGINEQFF
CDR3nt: TGCGCCAGCAGTGGTGCTAGCGGGAGGGGAATCAATGAGCAGTTCTTC

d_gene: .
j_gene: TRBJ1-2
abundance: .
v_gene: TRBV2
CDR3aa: CASSDSFLHGYTF
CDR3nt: TGTGCCAGCAGTGACAGTTTTTTACATGGCTACACCTTC

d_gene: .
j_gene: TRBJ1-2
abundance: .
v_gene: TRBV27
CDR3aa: CASRGQGYGYTF
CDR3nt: TGTGCCAGCAGAGGGCAGGGCTATGGCTACACCTTC

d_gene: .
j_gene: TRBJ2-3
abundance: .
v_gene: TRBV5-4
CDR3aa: CASGGGGPSTDTQYF
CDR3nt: TGTGCATCCGGGGGAGGGGGGCCTAGCACAGATACGCAGTATTTT